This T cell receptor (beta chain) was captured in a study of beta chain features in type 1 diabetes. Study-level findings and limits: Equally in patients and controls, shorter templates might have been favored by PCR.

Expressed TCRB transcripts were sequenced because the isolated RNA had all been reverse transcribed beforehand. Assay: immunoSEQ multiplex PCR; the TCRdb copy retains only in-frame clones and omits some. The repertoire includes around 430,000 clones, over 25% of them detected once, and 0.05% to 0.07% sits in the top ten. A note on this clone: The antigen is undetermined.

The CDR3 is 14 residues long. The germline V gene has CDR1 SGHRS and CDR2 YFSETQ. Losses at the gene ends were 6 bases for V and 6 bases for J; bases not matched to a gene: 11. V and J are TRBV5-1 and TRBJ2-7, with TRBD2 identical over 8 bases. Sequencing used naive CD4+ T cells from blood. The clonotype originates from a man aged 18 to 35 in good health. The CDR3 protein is CASTFSGNVGEQYF. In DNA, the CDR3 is TGCGCCAGCACCTTTAGCGGGAACGTTGGCGAGCAGTACTTC.